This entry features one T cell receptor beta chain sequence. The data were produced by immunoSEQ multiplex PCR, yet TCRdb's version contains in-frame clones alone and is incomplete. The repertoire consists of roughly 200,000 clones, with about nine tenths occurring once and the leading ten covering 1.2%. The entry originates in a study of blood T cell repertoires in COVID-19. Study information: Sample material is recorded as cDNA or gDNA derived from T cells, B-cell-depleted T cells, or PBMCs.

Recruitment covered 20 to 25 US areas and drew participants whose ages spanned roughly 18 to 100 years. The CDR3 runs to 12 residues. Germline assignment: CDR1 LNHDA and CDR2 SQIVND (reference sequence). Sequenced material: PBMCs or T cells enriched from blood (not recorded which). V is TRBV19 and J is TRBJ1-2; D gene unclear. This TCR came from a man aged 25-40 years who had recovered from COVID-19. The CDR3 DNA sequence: TGTGGCGCTTCTGACAAGAACTATGGCTACACCTTC. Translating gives CGASDKNYGYTF.